The present T cell receptor (beta chain) was sequenced within a study of cytomegalovirus exposure and HLA in healthy donors. At the level of the study: Some 200 million T cells yielded roughly 120 million unique TCR beta sequences in earlier analysis. Early released data comprised 80 million or so unique TCRs from HLA-typed donors. General observations from the study: Earlier findings revealed that most TCR beta V segments proved productive either about 87% or about 30% of the time.

A note on this clone: The antigen is unknown.

This PCR relied on a set of 60 Vbeta primers and 13 Jbeta primers. Clones were sequenced by immunoSEQ multiplex PCR, and TCRdb holds only the in-frame ones, with some missing. The sample has 150,000 or so clones; 73% are singletons. Trimming took 2 bases from V and 5 from J, leaving 9 bases between them. The length of the CDR3 is 13 residues. The germline V gene has CDR1 ENHRY and CDR2 SYGVKD. Sampled while nominally healthy, donors likely had unrecorded immune exposures. The sample comprised PBMCs. The rearrangement joins TRBV10-3 to TRBJ1-1; TRBD1 might be the D (5 bases). The receptor's source is a woman aged 18 to 35 in good health and CMV-seronegative. This CDR3 is CAISEPGTTEAFF. The CDR3 bases are TGTGCCATCAGTGAGCCCGGGACTACTGAAGCTTTCTTT.